This TCR beta chain was observed in a study of T cell responses to AZD1222 COVID-19 vaccine. As for this clone: Its specificity is not known.

Second doses were pooled across both intervals (about 4 or about 12 weeks). Trimming removed 6 bases from V and 11 bases from J; junction bases left unmatched: 7. This CDR3 comprises 13 residues. Repertoires were generated with immunoSEQ multiplex PCR, while TCRdb's copy carries only in-frame clones and drops some. The sample holds around 200,000 clones; 94% are singletons and the top ten take roughly 1.5%. Broader study findings: The span of vaccine-associated CD4 TCRs extended across spike, with dominance at 160-218 and 743-854. Seropositive at baseline were only a handful of AZD1222 recipients.

The sequence was collected from an adult who received the AZD1222 COVID-19 vaccine. The chain is built from TRBV12-3 or TRBV12-4 and TRBJ2-3, with 11 bases fitting TRBD1. The material was peripheral blood, obtained 28 days after the second AZD1222 dose. For the CDR3, the DNA is TGTGCCAGCAGAGAATCCGGGACAGGGGGGCAGTATTTT. Amino acid sequence: CASRESGTGGQYF.